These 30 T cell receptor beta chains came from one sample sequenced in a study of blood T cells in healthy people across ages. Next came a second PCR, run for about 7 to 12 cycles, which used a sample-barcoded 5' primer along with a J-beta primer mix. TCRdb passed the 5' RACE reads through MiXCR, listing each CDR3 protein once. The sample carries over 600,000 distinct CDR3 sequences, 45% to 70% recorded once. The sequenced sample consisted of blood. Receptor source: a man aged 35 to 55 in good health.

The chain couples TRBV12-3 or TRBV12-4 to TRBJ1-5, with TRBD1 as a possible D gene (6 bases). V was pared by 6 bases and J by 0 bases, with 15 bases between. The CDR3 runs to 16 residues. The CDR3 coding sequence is TGTGCCAGCAGCCCGGGACAAACAATTAGCAATCAGCCCCAGCATTTT. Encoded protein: CASSPGQTISNQPQHF.

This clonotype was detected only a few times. For the CDR3, the DNA is TGTGCCAGCAGCCCCCCAGGGAGAGACTATGGCTACACCTTC. Translated, it gives CASSPPGRDYGYTF. The chain employs TRBV7-9 and TRBJ1-2; D might be TRBD1 (5 bases). V lost 5 bases and J 3 bases, leaving 13 bases between the germline ends. Germline loops: CDR1 SEHNR, CDR2 FQNEAQ (reference sequence). The CDR3 sequence is 14 residues long.

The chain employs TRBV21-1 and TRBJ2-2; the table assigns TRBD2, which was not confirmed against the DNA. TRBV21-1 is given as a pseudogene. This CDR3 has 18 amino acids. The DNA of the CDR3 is TGTGCCAGCAGCAAGGATAGCGGGGGGAATACGAACACCGGGGAGCTGTTTTTT. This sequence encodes CASSKDSGGNTNTGELFF.

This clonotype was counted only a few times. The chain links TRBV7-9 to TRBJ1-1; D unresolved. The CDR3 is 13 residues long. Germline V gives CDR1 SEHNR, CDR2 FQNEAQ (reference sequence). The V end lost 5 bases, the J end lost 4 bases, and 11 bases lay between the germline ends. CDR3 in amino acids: CASSPDPGTEAFF. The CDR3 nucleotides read TGTGCCAGCAGCCCGGACCCGGGCACTGAAGCTTTCTTT.

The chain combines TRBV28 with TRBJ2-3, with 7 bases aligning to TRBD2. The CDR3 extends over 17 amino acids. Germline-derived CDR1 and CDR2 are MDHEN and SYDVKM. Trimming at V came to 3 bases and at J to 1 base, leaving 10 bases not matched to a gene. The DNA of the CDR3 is TGTGCCAGCAGTTTGGCATCCGGTCTAGCGGGCACAGATACGCAGTATTTT. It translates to CASSLASGLAGTDTQYF.

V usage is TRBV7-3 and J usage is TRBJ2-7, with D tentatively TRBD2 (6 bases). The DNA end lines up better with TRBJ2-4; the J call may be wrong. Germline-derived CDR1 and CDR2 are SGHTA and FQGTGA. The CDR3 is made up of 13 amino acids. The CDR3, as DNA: TGTGCCAGCAGCCCCCGCCGGAGGGGCATTCAGTACTTC. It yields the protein CASSPRRRGIQYF.

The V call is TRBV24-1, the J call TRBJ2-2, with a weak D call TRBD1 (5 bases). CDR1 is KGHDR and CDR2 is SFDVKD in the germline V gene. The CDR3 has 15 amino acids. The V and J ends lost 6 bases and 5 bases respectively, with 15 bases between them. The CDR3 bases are TGTGCCACCAGTAATCCCAGGGTAGGAACCGGGGAGCTGTTTTTT. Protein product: CATSNPRVGTGELFF.

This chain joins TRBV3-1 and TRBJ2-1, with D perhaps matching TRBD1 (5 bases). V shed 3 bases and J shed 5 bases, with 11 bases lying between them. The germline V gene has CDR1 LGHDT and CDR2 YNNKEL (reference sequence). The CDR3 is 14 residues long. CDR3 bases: TGTGCCAGCAGCCATAGAAACAGGAACAATGAGCAGTTCTTC. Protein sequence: CASSHRNRNNEQFF.

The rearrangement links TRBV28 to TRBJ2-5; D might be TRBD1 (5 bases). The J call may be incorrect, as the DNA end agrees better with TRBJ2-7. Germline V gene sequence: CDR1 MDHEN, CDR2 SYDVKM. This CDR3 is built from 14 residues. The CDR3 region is CASSSPPDKNEQYF. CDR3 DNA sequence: TGTGCCAGCAGTTCCCCCCCGGACAAAAACGAGCAGTACTTC.

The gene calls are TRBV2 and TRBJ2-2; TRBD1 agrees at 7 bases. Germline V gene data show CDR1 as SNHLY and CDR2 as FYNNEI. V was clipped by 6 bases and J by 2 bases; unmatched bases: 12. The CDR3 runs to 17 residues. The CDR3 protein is CASRKNFRDRNTGELFF. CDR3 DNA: TGTGCCAGCAGAAAGAACTTCCGGGACAGAAACACCGGGGAGCTGTTTTTT.

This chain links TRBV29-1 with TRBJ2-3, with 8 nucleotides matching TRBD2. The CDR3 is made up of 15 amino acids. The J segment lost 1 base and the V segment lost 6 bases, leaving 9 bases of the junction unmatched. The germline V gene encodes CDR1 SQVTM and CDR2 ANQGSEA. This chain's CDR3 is CSVRPGSGGTDTQYF. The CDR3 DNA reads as TGCAGCGTCCGACCGGGTAGCGGGGGCACAGATACGCAGTATTTT.

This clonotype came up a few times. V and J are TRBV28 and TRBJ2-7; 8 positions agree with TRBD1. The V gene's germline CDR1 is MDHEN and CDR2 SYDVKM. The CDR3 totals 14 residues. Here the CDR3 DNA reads TGTGCTCTCCGACAGGGGAATGGCCCCTACGAGCAGTACTTC. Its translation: CALRQGNGPYEQYF.

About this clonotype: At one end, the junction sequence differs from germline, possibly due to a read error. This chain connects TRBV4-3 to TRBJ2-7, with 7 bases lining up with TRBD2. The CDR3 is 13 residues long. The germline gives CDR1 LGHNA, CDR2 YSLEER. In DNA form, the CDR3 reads TGCGCCGGCAGCCGCGGCGGGAGCTACGAGCAGTACTTC. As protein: CAGSRGGSYEQYF.

The CDR3 loop reads CASSISQVYEQYF. CDR3 coding DNA: TGTGCCAGCAGCATCTCACAGGTTTACGAGCAGTACTTC. The chain has TRBV5-5 and TRBJ2-7, with D possibly being TRBD1 (5 bases). The V and J ends lost 4 bases and 4 bases respectively, with 12 bases between them. The germline gives CDR1 SGHKS, CDR2 YYEKEE (reference sequence). The CDR3 runs 13 residues.

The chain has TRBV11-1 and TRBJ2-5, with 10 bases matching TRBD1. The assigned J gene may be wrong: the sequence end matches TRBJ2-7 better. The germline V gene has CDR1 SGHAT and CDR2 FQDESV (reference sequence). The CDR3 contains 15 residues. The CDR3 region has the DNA TGTGCCAGCAGCTTAGATGGCGGGACAGGGGCCGAGCAGTACTTC. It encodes CASSLDGGTGAEQYF.

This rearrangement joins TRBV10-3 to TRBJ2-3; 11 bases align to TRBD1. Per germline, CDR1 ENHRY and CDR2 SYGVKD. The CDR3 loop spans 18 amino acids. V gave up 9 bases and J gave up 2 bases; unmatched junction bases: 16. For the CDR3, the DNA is TGTGCCATAAGAATGGCCGTCGGGACAGGGGGTTTCACAGATACGCAGTATTTT. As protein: CAIRMAVGTGGFTDTQYF.

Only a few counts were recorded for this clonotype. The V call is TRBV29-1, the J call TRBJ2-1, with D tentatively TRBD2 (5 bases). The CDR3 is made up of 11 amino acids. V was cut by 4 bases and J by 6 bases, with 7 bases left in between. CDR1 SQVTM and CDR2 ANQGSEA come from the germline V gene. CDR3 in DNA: TGCAGCGTTGGAGGAGGCAATGAGCAGTTCTTC. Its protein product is CSVGGGNEQFF.

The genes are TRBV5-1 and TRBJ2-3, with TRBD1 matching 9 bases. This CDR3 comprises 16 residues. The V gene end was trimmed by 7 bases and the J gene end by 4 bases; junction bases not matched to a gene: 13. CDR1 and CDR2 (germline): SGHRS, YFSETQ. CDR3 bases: TGCGCCAGCCGCCACCTACAGGGGGCGACGTCAGATACGCAGTATTTT. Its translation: CASRHLQGATSDTQYF.

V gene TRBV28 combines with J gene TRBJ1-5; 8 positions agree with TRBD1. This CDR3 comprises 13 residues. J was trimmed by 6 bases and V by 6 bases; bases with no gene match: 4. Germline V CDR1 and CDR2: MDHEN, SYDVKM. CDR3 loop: CASRDRDSQPQHF. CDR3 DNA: TGTGCCAGCAGGGACAGGGATAGTCAGCCCCAGCATTTT.

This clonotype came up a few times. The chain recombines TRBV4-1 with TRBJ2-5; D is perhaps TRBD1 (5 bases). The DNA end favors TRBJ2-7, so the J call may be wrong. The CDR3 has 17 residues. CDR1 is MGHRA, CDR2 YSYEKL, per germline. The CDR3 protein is CASSQDGVRALNYEQYF. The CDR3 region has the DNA TGCGCCAGCAGCCAAGATGGAGTCAGGGCCTTAAACTACGAGCAGTACTTC.

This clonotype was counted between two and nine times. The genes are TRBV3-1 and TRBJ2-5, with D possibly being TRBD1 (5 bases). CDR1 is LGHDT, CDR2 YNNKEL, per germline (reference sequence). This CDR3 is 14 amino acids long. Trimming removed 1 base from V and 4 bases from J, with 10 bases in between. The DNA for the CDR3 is TGTGCCAGCAGCCAAGGGGGCGATCCAGAGACCCAGTACTTC. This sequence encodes CASSQGGDPETQYF.

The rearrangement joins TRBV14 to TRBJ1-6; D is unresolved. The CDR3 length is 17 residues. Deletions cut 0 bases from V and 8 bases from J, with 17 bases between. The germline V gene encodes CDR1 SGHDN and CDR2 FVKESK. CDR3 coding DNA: TGTGCCAGCAGCCAAGATTTTTTTACGGCCGTGGATTCACCCCTCCACTTT. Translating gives CASSQDFFTAVDSPLHF.

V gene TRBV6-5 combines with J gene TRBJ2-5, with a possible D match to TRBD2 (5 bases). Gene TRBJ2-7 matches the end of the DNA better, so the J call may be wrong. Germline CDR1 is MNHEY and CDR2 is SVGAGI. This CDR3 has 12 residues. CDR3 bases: TGTGCCAGCAGTTCGGCGGGCGACGAGCAGTACTTC. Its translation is CASSSAGDEQYF.

DNA of the CDR3: TGTGCCAGCAGTTTAGGGATAACTAATGAAAAACTGTTTTTT. Translating gives CASSLGITNEKLFF. The chain combines TRBV28 with TRBJ1-4; D gene ambiguous. V was clipped by 2 bases and J by 1 base, with 5 bases between them. This CDR3 region has 14 residues. Germline V gene lookup returns CDR1 MDHEN and CDR2 SYDVKM.

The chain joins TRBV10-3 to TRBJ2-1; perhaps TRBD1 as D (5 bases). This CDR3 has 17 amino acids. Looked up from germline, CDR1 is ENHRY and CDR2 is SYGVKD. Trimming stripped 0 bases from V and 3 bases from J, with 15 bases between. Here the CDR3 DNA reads TGTGCCATCAGTGAGTCGACCCCTGCAGGGCTCTACAATGAGCAGTTCTTC. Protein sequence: CAISESTPAGLYNEQFF.

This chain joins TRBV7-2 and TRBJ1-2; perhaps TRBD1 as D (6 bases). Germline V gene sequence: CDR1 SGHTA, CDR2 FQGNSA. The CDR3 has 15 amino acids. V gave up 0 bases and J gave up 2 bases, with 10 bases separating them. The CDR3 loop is CASSLAPDRNYGYTF. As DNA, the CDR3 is TGTGCCAGCAGCTTAGCCCCAGACAGGAACTATGGCTACACCTTC.

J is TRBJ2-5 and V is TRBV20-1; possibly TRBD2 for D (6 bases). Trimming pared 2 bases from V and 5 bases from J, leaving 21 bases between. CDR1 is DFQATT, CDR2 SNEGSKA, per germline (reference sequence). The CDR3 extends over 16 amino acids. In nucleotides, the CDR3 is TGCAGTGCTAGAAGAACGAAAGCGTGGGGGGTGGAGACCCAGTACTTC. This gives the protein CSARRTKAWGVETQYF.

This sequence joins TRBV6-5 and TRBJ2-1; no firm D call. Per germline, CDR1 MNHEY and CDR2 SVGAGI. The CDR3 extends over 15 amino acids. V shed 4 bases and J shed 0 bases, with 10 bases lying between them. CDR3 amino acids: CASSSTIGSYNEQFF. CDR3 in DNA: TGTGCCAGCAGTTCCACAATAGGCTCCTACAATGAGCAGTTCTTC.

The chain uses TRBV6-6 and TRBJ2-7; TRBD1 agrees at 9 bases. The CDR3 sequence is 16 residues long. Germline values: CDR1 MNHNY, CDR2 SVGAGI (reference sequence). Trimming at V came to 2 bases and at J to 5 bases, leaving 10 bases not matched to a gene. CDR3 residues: CASSYGGTGKVDEQYF. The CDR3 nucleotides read TGTGCCAGCAGTTACGGCGGGACAGGGAAGGTCGACGAGCAGTACTTC.

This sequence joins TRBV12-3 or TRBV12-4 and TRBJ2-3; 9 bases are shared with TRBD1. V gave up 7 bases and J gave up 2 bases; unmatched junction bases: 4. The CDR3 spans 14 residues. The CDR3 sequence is CASKRQGVTDTQYF. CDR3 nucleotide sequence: TGTGCCAGCAAAAGACAGGGGGTCACAGATACGCAGTATTTT.